This T cell receptor (beta chain) is from a study of cytomegalovirus exposure and HLA in healthy donors. Study results and caveats: Per a later analysis, 18,000 or so TCR beta sequences showed association with HLA alleles at 0.05 false discovery rate. A reported reduction in N-insertions relative to the roughly 610-donor mean was seen in an Asian-associated ancestry cluster in a later analysis. TCR beta V- and J-gene trimming, according to a later analysis, was linked to a missense DCLRE1C variant.

Concerning this clone itself: What it recognizes is unknown.

After removal of 7 bases from V and 2 bases from J, the junction contained 10 bases not matched to a gene. This CDR3 is 14 amino acids long. CDR1 SQVTM and CDR2 ANQGSEA come from the germline V gene. The PCR ran on 60 Vbeta and 13 Jbeta primers. In the original workflow: In a later analysis, the count reached some 75 million unique TCR beta chains, with around 11 million shared. Sequencing was performed with immunoSEQ multiplex PCR; in TCRdb, only in-frame clones are kept and a portion is missing. The V and J calls and clone size were taken over from that table, and D and trimming were inferred from the DNA. The repertoire consists of more than 95,000 clones, with 79% occurring once and the leading ten covering approximately 4%.

The V and J genes are TRBV29-1 and TRBJ1-1; 7 bases are a match to TRBD1. Sequencing used PBMCs. The source is a young man in good health and CMV-seropositive. CDR3 protein: CSGNRQGSNTEAFF. CDR3 in DNA: TGCAGCGGGAATCGACAGGGCTCAAACACTGAAGCTTTCTTT.